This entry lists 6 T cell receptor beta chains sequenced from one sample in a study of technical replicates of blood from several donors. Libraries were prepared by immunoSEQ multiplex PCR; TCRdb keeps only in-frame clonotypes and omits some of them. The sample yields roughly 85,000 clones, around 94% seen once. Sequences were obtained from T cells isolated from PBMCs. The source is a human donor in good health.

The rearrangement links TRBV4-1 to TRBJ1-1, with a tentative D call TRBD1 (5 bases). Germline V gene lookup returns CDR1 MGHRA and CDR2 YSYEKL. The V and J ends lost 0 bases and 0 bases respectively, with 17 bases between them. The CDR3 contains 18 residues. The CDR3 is CASSQDDRFLFMNTEAFF. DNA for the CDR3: TGCGCCAGCAGCCAAGATGACAGATTCTTATTTATGAACACTGAAGCTTTCTTT.

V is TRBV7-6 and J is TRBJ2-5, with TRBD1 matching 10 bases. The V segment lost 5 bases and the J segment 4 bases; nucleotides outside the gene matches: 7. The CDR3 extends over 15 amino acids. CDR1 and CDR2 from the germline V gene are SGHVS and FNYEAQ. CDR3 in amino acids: CASSHYRDRGETQYF. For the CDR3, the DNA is TGTGCCAGCAGCCATTACCGGGACAGGGGAGAGACCCAGTACTTC.

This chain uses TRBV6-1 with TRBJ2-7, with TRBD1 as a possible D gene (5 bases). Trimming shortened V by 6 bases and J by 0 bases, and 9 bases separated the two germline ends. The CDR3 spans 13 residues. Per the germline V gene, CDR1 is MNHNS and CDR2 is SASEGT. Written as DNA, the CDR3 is TGTGCCAGCAGCACACAGGTCTCCTACGAGCAGTACTTC. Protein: CASSTQVSYEQYF.

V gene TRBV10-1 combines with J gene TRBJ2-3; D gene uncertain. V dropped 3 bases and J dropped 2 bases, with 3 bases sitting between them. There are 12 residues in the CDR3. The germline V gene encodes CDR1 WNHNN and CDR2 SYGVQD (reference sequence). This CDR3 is CASSDLTDTQYF. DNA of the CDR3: TGCGCCAGCAGTGACCTCACAGATACGCAGTATTTT.

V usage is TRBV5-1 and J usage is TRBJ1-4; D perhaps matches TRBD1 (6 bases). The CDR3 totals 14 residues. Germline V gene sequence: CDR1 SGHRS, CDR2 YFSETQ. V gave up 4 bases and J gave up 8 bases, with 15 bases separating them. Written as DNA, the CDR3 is TGCGCCAGCAGCGAGGACAGTTCATTAGAAAAACTGTTTTTT. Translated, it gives CASSEDSSLEKLFF. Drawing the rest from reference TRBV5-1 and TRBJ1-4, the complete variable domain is KAGVTQTPRYLIKTRGQQVTLSCSPISGHRSVSWYQQTPGQGLQFLFEYFSETQRNKGNFPGRFSGRQFSNSRSEMNVSTLELGDSALYLCASSEDSSLEKLFFGSGTQLSVL.

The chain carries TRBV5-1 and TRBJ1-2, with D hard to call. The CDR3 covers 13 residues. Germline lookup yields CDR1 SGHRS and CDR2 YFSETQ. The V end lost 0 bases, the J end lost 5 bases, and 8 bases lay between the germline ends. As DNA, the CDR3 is TGCGCCAGCAGCTTGGCCCCGGGTTATGGCTACACCTTC. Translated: CASSLAPGYGYTF. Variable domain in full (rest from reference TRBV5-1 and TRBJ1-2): KAGVTQTPRYLIKTRGQQVTLSCSPISGHRSVSWYQQTPGQGLQFLFEYFSETQRNKGNFPGRFSGRQFSNSRSEMNVSTLELGDSALYLCASSLAPGYGYTFGSGTRLTVV.